The rows below give T cell receptor beta chains drawn from one sample of a study of T cell responses to AZD1222 COVID-19 vaccine. TCRdb keeps only in-frame clones here, not all; method: immunoSEQ multiplex PCR. The data show 100,000 to 110,000 clones, roughly 86% seen once. This sample comprised peripheral blood, obtained on day 0 of MenACWY control vaccination. These receptors all stem from an adult in good health. The CDR3 runs from the conserved cysteine through the conserved F or W. The D gene is left open where the match is weak. Clone size, where shown, is once, few, many, or a class for clones that have expanded.

clone size | J gene | V gene | D gene | CDR3 DNA | CDR3 protein
- | TRBJ1-5 | TRBV18 | - | TGTGCCAGCTCATCGGACAAGCCATCGCCCCAGCATTTT | CASSSDKPSPQHF
- | TRBJ2-3 | TRBV10-1 | TRBD2 | TGCGCCAGCAGCCCCGTGCTAGCGGGAGGCTTAGATACGCAGTATTTT | CASSPVLAGGLDTQYF
- | TRBJ1-6 | TRBV6-1 | TRBD1 | TGTGCCAGCAGTGAAGCTTTTATACAGGGGGATAATTCACCCCTCCACTTT | CASSEAFIQGDNSPLHF
- | TRBJ1-2 | TRBV4-2 | TRBD1 | TGTGCCAGCAGCCAAGAAACAGTTGAGACAGGGAGGTATGGCTACACCTTC | CASSQETVETGRYGYTF
- | TRBJ1-1 | TRBV10-1 | - | TGCGCCAGCAGCCGAGAAAGGAACACTGAAGCTTTCTTT | CASSRERNTEAFF
- | TRBJ1-5 | TRBV28 | TRBD1 | TGTGCCAGCAGTTTATCAGGGGGCTTTAGCAATCAGCCCCAGCATTTT | CASSLSGGFSNQPQHF
- | TRBJ2-3 | TRBV9 | - | TGTGCCAGCAGCGTCACTAGCACAGATACGCAGTATTTT | CASSVTSTDTQYF
- | TRBJ1-1 | TRBV25-1 | - | TGTGCCAGCAACATAGGCACTGAAGCTTTCTTT | CASNIGTEAFF
- | TRBJ2-5 | TRBV5-6 | - | TGTGCCAGCAGCCGGCGGCAGCAAGAGACCCAGTACTTC | CASSRRQQETQYF
- | TRBJ2-5 | TRBV5-4 | - | TGTGCCAGCAGCTCCGGCCGGGCGGATCAAGAGACCCAGTACTTC | CASSSGRADQETQYF
- | TRBJ1-2 | TRBV20-1 | - | TGCAGTGCTAGAGATGGGGTTAGCTACACCTTC | CSARDGVSYTF
- | TRBJ1-2 | TRBV25-1 | - | TGTGCCAGCAGTGAAGCGGGAGAAGACTATGGCTACACCTTC | CASSEAGEDYGYTF
- | TRBJ1-5 | TRBV19 | TRBD1 | TGTGCCAGTGGGACAGGGGGCAATCAGCCCCAGCATTTT | CASGTGGNQPQHF
few | TRBJ2-2 | TRBV30 | - | TGTGCCTGGAGTGTCGTCATCGGGGAGCTGTTTTTT | CAWSVVIGELFF
once | TRBJ1-2 | TRBV20-1 | - | TGCAGTGCGCCCCTCTATGGCTACACCTTC | CSAPLYGYTF
- | TRBJ2-2 | TRBV12-3/TRBV12-4 | - | TGTGCCAGCAGTTTGGCGGGGATCGGGGAGCTGTTTTTT | CASSLAGIGELFF
- | TRBJ1-2 | TRBV28 | TRBD1 | TGTGCCAGCAGTCAAACCGGGACAGACAACTTACGCTATGGCTACACCTTC | CASSQTGTDNLRYGYTF
- | TRBJ1-6 | TRBV7-3 | - | TGTGCCAGCAGCTTAACTCGGAATTCACCCCTCCACTTT | CASSLTRNSPLHF
once | TRBJ2-5 | TRBV4-2 | TRBD2 | TGTGCCAGCAGCCAGCAGCTTAGCGGGACGGGGGTCCCCCAAGAGACCCAGTACTTC | CASSQQLSGTGVPQETQYF
- | TRBJ2-7 | TRBV29-1 | - | TGCAGCGTTGGTATGTCTTACACCGCGGACGAGCAGTACTTC | CSVGMSYTADEQYF
few | TRBJ1-3 | TRBV5-1 | - | TGCGCCAGCAGCTTGGGGACAGCTGGAAACACCATATATTTT | CASSLGTAGNTIYF
- | TRBJ1-5 | TRBV19 | - | TGTGCCAGTACCCAACCCCACTGGGGGCGACGGCAGCCCCAGCATTTT | CASTQPHWGRRQPQHF
- | TRBJ1-5 | TRBV4-2 | - | TGTGCCAGCAGCCAATCCGCCCGGACAGACAACTTCAATCAGCCCCAGCATTTT | CASSQSARTDNFNQPQHF
- | TRBJ1-2 | TRBV28 | - | TGTGCCAGTTACGCCAAATATGGCTACACCTTC | CASYAKYGYTF
- | TRBJ1-2 | TRBV16 | - | TGTGCCAGCAGCCCCCCATCCCAGGGAGGGTATGGCTACACCTTC | CASSPPSQGGYGYTF
- | TRBJ2-7 | TRBV6-5 | - | TGTGCCAGCAGTTACGGGCAGGGATTCTACGAGCAGTACTTC | CASSYGQGFYEQYF
- | TRBJ2-7 | TRBV7-9 | - | TGTGCCAGCAGCTTAGGGGGCTTATTTTCCTACGAGCAGTACTTC | CASSLGGLFSYEQYF
- | TRBJ1-1 | TRBV18 | - | TGTGCCAGCTCCCCTCGTGAGGGCGCTGAAGCTTTCTTT | CASSPREGAEAFF
medium-sized | TRBJ1-2 | TRBV5-1 | - | TGCGCCAGCAGCTGGGACAAGTCCTATGGCTACACCTTC | CASSWDKSYGYTF
- | TRBJ2-2 | TRBV7-2 | TRBD1 | TGTGCCAGCAGCCAATACCGGCAGGGGGCCGGCGGGGAGCTGTTTTTT | CASSQYRQGAGGELFF
- | TRBJ2-1 | TRBV7-9 | - | TGTGCCAGCAGCCGAGGGGTCTACAATGAGCAGTTCTTC | CASSRGVYNEQFF
- | TRBJ2-1 | TRBV7-6 | - | TGTGCCAGCAGCTTAGCGTATGGCAGGGACGCCTACAATGAGCAGTTCTTC | CASSLAYGRDAYNEQFF
- | TRBJ2-7 | TRBV5-8 | - | TGTGCCAGCAGCCTCCAGGGACTCCTCTACGAGCAGTACTTC | CASSLQGLLYEQYF
- | TRBJ1-3 | TRBV10-3 | - | TGTGCCATCAGTGAATCCGGGGCGGCGGGAAACACCATATATTTT | CAISESGAAGNTIYF
- | TRBJ1-6 | TRBV7-9 | - | TGTGCCAGCACCCAAGGAGGCAAGGCTTCACCCCTCCACTTT | CASTQGGKASPLHF
once | TRBJ1-5 | TRBV7-9 | - | TGTGCCAGCAGCTTAGGAGACGGCCGAAATCAGCCCCAGCATTTT | CASSLGDGRNQPQHF
few | TRBJ1-1 | TRBV27 | - | TGTGCCAGCAGTTTACAGGGAATGAACACTGAAGCTTTCTTT | CASSLQGMNTEAFF
- | TRBJ2-5 | TRBV3-1/TRBV3-2 | - | TGTGCCAGCAGCCAAAGTGGGAGCACCCTAGAGACCCAGTACTTC | CASSQSGSTLETQYF
- | TRBJ1-1 | TRBV6-5 | TRBD1 | TGTGCCAGCAGCTACCTCCCAGGGGGGACTGAAGCTTTCTTT | CASSYLPGGTEAFF
- | TRBJ2-7 | TRBV5-1 | - | TGCGCCAGCAGCTTGGCCTCTAGCCTTTCCTACGAGCAGTACTTC | CASSLASSLSYEQYF
- | TRBJ2-1 | TRBV19 | - | TGTGCCACTCTCTCAGGGGTCAATGAGCAGTTCTTC | CATLSGVNEQFF
- | TRBJ1-1 | TRBV28 | - | TGTGCCAGCAGTTCAAATATCCGCACGGGGGTCACAACTTTCTTT | CASSSNIRTGVTTFF
- | TRBJ1-1 | TRBV10-3 | - | TGTGCCATCAGTGAGTCAGGAAATACTGAAGCTTTCTTT | CAISESGNTEAFF
- | TRBJ1-1 | TRBV19 | TRBD1 | TGTGCCAGTATGACAGGGGTGGGTGGCACTGAAGCTTTCTTT | CASMTGVGGTEAFF
- | TRBJ1-2 | TRBV24-1 | - | TGTGCCACCAGTGAGGGTGCCTCCAGCCTCTATGGCTACACCTTC | CATSEGASSLYGYTF
- | TRBJ1-5 | TRBV21-1 | - | TGTGCCAGCAGCAAAGAGTGGGGACAATCGAAGCTCAATCAGCCCCAGCATTTT | CASSKEWGQSKLNQPQHF
- | TRBJ2-4 | TRBV29-1 | - | TGCAGCGCGGGAGTTACAGCCAAAAACATTCAGTACTTC | CSAGVTAKNIQYF
- | TRBJ1-1 | TRBV28 | TRBD1 | TGTGCCAGCAGCGGGACCGGGACAGCGAACACTGAAGCTTTCTTT | CASSGTGTANTEAFF
- | TRBJ2-3 | TRBV6-2/TRBV6-3 | - | TGTGCCAGCAGTTACGCGGGGGGAGGGGGCCCAGATACGCAGTATTTT | CASSYAGGGGPDTQYF
- | TRBJ1-1 | TRBV6-2/TRBV6-3 | - | TGTGCCAGCAGTAAACTAACCGGGACAAACACTGAAGCTTTCTTT | CASSKLTGTNTEAFF
- | TRBJ2-1 | TRBV27 | - | TGTGCCAGCGGTCCCCAATACGGCCAGAATGAGCAGTTCTTC | CASGPQYGQNEQFF
- | TRBJ1-5 | TRBV28 | - | TGTGCCAGCAGTCCCCCCAGGAATCAGCCCCAGCATTTT | CASSPPRNQPQHF
once | TRBJ2-7 | TRBV10-3 | TRBD1 | TGTGCCATCAGTCCGGGACAGGGATCCTACGAGCAGTACTTC | CAISPGQGSYEQYF